This T cell receptor (beta chain) was observed in a study of blood T cell repertoires in COVID-19. The overall study: The United States, Italy and Spain provided the acute and convalescent COVID-19 samples. In each case, the material was cDNA or gDNA derived from T cells, B-cell-depleted T cells, or PBMCs.

Trimming pared 3 bases from V and 1 base from J, leaving 17 bases between. CDR1 and CDR2 from the germline V gene are SGHTA and FQGNSA. The CDR3 is made up of 17 amino acids. Source study methods: Estimation of nucleated cell counts relied on the amplification of reference gene primers. Only in-frame clones appear in the TCRdb table, and some are missing; sequencing was by immunoSEQ multiplex PCR. For V, J and clone size, that table is used; D and trimming come from the DNA. The sample records about 180,000 clones, 70% to 90% being singletons. The source is a man aged 18 to 29 who had recovered from COVID-19. The chain uses TRBV7-2 and TRBJ2-3, with D maybe TRBD1 (5 bases). The sample consisted of peripheral blood. The CDR3 region has the DNA TGTGCCAGCAGCTTTGTCCCCGGACAAGAGGGCACAGATACGCAGTATTTT. Translation: CASSFVPGQEGTDTQYF.